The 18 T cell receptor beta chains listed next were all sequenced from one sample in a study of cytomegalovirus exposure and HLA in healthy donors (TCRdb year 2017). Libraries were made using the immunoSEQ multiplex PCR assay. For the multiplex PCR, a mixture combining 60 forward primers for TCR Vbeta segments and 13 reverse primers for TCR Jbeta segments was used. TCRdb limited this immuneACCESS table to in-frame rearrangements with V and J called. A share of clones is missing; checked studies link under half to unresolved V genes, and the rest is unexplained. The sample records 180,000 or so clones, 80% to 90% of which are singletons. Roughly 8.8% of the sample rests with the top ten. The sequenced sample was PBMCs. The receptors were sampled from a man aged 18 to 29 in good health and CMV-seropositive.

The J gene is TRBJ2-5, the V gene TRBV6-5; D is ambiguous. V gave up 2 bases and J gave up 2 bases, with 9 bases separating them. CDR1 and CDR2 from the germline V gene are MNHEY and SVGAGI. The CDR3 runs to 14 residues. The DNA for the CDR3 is TGTGCCAGCAGTTACAGTAGCTCGCAAGAGACCCAGTACTTC. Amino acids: CASSYSSSQETQYF.

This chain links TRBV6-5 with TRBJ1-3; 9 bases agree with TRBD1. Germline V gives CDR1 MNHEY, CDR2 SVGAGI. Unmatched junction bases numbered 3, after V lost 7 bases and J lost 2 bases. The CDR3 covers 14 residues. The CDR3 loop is CASKQGAPGNTIYF. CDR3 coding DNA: TGTGCCAGCAAACAGGGGGCGCCTGGAAACACCATATATTTT.

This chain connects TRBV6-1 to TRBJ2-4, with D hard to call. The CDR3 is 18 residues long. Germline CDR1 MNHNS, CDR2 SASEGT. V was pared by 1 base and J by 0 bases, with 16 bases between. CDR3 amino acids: CASSEETFGSLAKNIQYF. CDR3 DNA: TGTGCCAGCAGTGAAGAAACGTTTGGCAGTCTAGCCAAAAACATTCAGTACTTC.

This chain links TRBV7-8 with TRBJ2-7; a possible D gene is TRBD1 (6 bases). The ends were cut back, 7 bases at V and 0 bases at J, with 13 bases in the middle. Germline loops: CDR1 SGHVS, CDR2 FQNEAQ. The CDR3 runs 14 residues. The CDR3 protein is CASTRTAPSYEQYF. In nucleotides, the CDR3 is TGTGCCAGCACCCGGACAGCCCCCTCCTACGAGCAGTACTTC. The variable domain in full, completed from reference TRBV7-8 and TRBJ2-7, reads GAGVSQSPRYKVAKRGQDVALRCDPISGHVSLFWYQQALGQGPEFLTYFQNEAQLDKSGLPSDRFFAERPEGSVSTLKIQRTQQEDSAVYLCASTRTAPSYEQYFGPGTRLTVT.

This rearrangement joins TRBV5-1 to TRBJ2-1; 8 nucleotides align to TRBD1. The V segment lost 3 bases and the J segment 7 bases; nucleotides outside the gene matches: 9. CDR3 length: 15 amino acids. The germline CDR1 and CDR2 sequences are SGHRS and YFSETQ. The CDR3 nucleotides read TGCGCCAGCAGCTCAGGACAGGGCCCGAGGAATGAGCAGTTCTTC. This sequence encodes CASSSGQGPRNEQFF. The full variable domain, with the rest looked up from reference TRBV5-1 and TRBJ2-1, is KAGVTQTPRYLIKTRGQQVTLSCSPISGHRSVSWYQQTPGQGLQFLFEYFSETQRNKGNFPGRFSGRQFSNSRSEMNVSTLELGDSALYLCASSSGQGPRNEQFFGPGTRLTVL.

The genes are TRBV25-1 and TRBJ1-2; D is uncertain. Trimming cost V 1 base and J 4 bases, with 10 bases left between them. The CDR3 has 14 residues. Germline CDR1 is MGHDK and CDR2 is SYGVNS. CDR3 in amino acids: CASSESGYAYGYTF. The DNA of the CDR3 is TGTGCCAGCAGTGAATCGGGGTATGCCTATGGCTACACCTTC.

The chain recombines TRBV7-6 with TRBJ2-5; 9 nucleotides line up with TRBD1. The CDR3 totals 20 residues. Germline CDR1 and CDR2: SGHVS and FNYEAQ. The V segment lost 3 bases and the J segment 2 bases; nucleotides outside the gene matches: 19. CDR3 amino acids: CASSFPRSGTGYVRQETQYF. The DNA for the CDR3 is TGTGCCAGCAGCTTTCCTCGGTCCGGGACAGGGTATGTCAGGCAAGAGACCCAGTACTTC.

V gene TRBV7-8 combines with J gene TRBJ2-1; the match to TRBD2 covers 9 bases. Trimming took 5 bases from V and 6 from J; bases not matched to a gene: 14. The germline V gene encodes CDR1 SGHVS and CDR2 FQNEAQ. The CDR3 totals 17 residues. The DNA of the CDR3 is TGTGCCAGCAGCCCCGAATGGGGCGGGGGGGCCCGCAATGAGCAGTTCTTC. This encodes CASSPEWGGGARNEQFF.

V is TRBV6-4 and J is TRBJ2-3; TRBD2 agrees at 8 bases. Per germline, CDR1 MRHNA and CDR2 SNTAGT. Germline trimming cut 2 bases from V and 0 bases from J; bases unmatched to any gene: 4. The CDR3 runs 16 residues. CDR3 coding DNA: TGTGCCAGCAGTGACCAAGCGGGGGACAGCACAGATACGCAGTATTTT. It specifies CASSDQAGDSTDTQYF.

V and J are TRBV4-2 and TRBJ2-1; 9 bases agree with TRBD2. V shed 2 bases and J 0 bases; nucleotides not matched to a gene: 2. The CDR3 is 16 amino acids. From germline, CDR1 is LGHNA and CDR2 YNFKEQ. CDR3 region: CASSQTTSGSYNEQFF. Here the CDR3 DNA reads TGTGCCAGCAGCCAAACGACTAGCGGCTCCTACAATGAGCAGTTCTTC.

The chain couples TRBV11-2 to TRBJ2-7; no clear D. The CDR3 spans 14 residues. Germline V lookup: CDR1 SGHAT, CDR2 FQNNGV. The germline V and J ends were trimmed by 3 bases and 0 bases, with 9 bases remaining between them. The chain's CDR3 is CASSFDRSSYEQYF. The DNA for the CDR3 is TGTGCCAGCAGCTTCGATAGGAGCTCCTACGAGCAGTACTTC.

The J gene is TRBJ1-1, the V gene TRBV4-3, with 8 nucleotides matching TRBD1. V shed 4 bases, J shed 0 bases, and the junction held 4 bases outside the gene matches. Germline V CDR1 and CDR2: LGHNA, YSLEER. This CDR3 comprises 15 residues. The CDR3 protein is CASSPGQGVNTEAFF. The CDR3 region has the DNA TGCGCCAGCAGCCCCGGACAGGGCGTGAACACTGAAGCTTTCTTT.

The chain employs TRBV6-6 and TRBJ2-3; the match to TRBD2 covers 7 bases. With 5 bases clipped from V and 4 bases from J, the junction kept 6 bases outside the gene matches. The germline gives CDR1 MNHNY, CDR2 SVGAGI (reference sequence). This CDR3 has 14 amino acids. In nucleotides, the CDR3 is TGTGCCAGCAGTGAGTACGCGGGGGCAGATACGCAGTATTTT. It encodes CASSEYAGADTQYF.

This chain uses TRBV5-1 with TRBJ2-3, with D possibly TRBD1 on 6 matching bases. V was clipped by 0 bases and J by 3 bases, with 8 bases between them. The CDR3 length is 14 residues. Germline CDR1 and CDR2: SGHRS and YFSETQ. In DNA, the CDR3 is TGCGCCAGCAGCTTGGGGGACAATACAGATACGCAGTATTTT. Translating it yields CASSLGDNTDTQYF.

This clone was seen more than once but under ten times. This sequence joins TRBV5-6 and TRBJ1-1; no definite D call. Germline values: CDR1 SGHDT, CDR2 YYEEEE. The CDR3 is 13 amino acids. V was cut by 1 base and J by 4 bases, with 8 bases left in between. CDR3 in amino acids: CASSLILVTEAFF. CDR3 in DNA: TGTGCCAGCAGCTTGATCCTAGTCACTGAAGCTTTCTTT. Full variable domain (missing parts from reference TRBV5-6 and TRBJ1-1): DAGVTQSPTHLIKTRGQQVTLRCSPKSGHDTVSWYQQALGQGPQFIFQYYEEEERQRGNFPDRFSGHQFPNYSSELNVNALLLGDSALYLCASSLILVTEAFFGQGTRLTVV.

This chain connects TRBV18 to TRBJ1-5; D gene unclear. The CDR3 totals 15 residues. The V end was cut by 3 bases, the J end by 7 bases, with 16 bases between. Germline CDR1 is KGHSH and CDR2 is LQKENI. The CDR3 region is CASSPDSGTGQPQHF. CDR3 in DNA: TGTGCCAGCTCACCGGACTCGGGAACGGGGCAGCCCCAGCATTTT.

CDR3 residues: CASTSGWQETQYF. The DNA of the CDR3 is TGTGCCAGCACTAGCGGGTGGCAAGAGACCCAGTACTTC. The chain recombines TRBV2 with TRBJ2-5, with TRBD2 matching over 8 bases. From germline, CDR1 is SNHLY and CDR2 FYNNEI. Losses at the gene ends were 7 bases for V and 2 bases for J; bases not matched to a gene: 3. The CDR3 extends over 13 amino acids.

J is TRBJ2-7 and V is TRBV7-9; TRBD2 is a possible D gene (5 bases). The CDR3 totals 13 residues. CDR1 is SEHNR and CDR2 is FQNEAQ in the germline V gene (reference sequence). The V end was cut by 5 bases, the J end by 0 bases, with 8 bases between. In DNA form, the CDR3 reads TGTGCCAGCAGCCCAGCGGACTCCTACGAGCAGTACTTC. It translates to CASSPADSYEQYF.